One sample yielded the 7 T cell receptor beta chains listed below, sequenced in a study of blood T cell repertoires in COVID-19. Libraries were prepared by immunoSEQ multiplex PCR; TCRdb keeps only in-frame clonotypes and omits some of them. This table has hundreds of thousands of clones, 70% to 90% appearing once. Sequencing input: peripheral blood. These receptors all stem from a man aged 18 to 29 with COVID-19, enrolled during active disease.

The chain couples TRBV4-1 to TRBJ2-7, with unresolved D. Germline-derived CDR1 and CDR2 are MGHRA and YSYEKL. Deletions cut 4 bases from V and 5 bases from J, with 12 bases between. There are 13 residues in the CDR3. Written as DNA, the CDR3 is TGCGCCAGCAGCCTAGGAACCGAGGACGAGCAGTACTTC. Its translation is CASSLGTEDEQYF.

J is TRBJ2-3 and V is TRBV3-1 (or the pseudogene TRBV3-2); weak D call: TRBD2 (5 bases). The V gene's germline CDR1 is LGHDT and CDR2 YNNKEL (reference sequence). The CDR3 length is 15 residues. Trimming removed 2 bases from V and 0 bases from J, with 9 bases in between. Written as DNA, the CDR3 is TGTGCCAGCAGCCAATCGACGGGGAGCACAGATACGCAGTATTTT. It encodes CASSQSTGSTDTQYF.

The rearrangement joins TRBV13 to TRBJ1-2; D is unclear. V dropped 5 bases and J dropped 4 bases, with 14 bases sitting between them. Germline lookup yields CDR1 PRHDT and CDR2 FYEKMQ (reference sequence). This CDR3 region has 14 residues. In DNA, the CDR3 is TGTGCCAGCAGCGCCCGAACGGGTGCCTATGGCTACACCTTC. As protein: CASSARTGAYGYTF.

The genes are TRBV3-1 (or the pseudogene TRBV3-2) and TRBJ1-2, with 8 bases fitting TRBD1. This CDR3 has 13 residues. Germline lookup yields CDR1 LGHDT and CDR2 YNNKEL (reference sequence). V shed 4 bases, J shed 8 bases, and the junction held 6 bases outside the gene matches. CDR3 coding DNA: TGTGCCAGCAGCCTGGACAGGGTTGGCGGCTACACCTTC. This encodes CASSLDRVGGYTF.

CDR3 nucleotide sequence: TGTGCCAGCAGCCAAGACGTGCGGGTGGGAATTGAAAAACTGTTTTTT. Amino acids: CASSQDVRVGIEKLFF. The V call is TRBV3-1 (or the pseudogene TRBV3-2), the J call TRBJ1-4; D gene unclear. This CDR3 is 16 amino acids long. Per the germline V gene, CDR1 is LGHDT and CDR2 is YNNKEL (reference sequence). Deletions cut 0 bases from V and 7 bases from J, with 15 bases between.

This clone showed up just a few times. The CDR3 reads CASSTHGNTIYF. The CDR3 DNA sequence: TGTGCCAGCAGCACACACGGAAACACCATATATTTT. The genes are TRBV2 and TRBJ1-3; D remains unclear. The CDR3 consists of 12 residues. V was shortened by 6 bases and J by 4 bases, with 7 bases between the two germline ends. CDR1 and CDR2 (germline): SNHLY, FYNNEI.

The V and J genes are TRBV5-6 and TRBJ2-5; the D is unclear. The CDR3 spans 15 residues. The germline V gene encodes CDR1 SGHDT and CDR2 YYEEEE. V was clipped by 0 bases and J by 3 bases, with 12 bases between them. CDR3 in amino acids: CASSLDRESEETQYF. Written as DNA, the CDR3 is TGTGCCAGCAGCTTGGACAGAGAATCGGAAGAGACCCAGTACTTC.